Shown below are 2 T cell receptor beta chains from a single sample sequenced in a study of OX40 agonist ivuxolimab in advanced cancers. Method: immunoSEQ multiplex PCR; TCRdb's copy keeps in-frame clones and lacks some. The sample has around 40,000 clones, around 82% seen once. Here the sequenced sample was CD4+ or CD8+ T cells sorted from blood, taken in a trial of the OX40 agonist ivuxolimab. The receptors shown here come from an adult with an advanced solid tumor such as melanoma, head and neck, liver or kidney cancer.

The chain uses TRBV6-6 and TRBJ2-7; tentatively, D is TRBD2 (5 bases). The germline gives CDR1 MNHNY, CDR2 SVGAGI (reference sequence). Between the trimmed V and J ends, which lost 2 bases and 2 bases, there was a span of 7 bases. This CDR3 has 13 amino acids. The CDR3 bases are TGTGCCAGCAGTTACCGCGGGCCCTACGAGCAGTACTTC. Translating it yields CASSYRGPYEQYF.

This clone has a handful of counts. The sample has other DNA sequences that encode this CDR3 too. This sequence joins TRBV6-1 and TRBJ1-3; TRBD1 might be the D (6 bases). CDR3 length equals 14 residues. The germline V and J ends were trimmed by 6 bases and 3 bases, with 12 bases remaining between them. From germline, CDR1 is MNHNS and CDR2 SASEGT. The CDR3 sequence: CASRTTGFGNTIYF. CDR3 DNA sequence: TGTGCCAGCAGAACAACAGGGTTTGGAAACACCATATATTTT.